This T cell receptor beta chain comes out of a study of response to subunit inactivated influenza vaccine. General study points: There was a suggestion from the authors that each seasonal influenza vaccination recruits few new T cells.

Concerning this clonotype: Its specificity is not known.

TCRdb re-analysed the RT-PCR reads in MiXCR, keeping a single row per CDR3 protein. The profile covers around 200,000 distinct CDR3 sequences, with about 9.3% appearing a single time and around 9.9% taken by the ten largest. There are 15 residues in the CDR3. With 0 bases removed from V and 5 bases from J, the gap between germline ends came to 14 bases. Looked up from germline, CDR1 is MGHRA and CDR2 is YSYEKL. Sequences were derived from non-naive T cells sorted from PBMCs, sampled on the day of vaccination. V gene TRBV4-1 combines with J gene TRBJ2-7; a possible D gene is TRBD1 (6 bases). This receptor was identified in a man between 50 and 59 years old who received an inactivated influenza vaccine. The CDR3 protein is CASSQEQGPRDEQYF. DNA of the CDR3: TGCGCCAGCAGCCAAGAACAGGGACCAAGAGACGAGCAGTACTTC.